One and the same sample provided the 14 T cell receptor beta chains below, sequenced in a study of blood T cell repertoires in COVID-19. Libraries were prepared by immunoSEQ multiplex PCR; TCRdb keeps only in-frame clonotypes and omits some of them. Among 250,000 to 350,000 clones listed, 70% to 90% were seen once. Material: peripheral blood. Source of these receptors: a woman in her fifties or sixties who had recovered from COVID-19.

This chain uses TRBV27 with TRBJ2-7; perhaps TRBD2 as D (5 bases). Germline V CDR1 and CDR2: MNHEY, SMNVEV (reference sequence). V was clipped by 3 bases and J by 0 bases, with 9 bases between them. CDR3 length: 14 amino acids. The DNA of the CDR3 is TGTGCCAGCAGTTTCTTGGGGAGCTCCTACGAGCAGTACTTC. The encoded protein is CASSFLGSSYEQYF.

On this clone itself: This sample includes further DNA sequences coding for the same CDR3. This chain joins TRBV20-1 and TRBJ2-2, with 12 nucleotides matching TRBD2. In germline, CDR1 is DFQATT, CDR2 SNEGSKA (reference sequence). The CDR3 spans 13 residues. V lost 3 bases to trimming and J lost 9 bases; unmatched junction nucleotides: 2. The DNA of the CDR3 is TGCAGTGCTAGTCTAGCGGGGGGGCGGGAGCTGTTTTTT. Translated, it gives CSASLAGGRELFF.

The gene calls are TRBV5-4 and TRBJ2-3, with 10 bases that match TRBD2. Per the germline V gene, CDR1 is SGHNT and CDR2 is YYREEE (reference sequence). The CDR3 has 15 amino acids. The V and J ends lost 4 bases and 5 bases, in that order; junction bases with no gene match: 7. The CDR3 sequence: CASSPSSGRVDTQYF. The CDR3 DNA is TGTGCCAGCAGCCCGTCTAGCGGGAGAGTAGATACGCAGTATTTT.

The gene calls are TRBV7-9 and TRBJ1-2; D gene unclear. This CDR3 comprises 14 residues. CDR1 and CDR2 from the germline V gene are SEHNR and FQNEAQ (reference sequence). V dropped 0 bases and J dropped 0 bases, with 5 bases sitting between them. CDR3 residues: CASSLAPANYGYTF. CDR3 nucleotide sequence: TGTGCCAGCAGCTTAGCCCCAGCTAACTATGGCTACACCTTC.

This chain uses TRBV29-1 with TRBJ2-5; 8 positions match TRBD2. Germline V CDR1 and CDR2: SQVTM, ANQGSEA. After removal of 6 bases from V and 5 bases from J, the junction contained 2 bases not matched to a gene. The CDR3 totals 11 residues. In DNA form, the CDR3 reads TGCAGCGTGGGACTAGGGGAGACCCAGTACTTC. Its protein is CSVGLGETQYF.

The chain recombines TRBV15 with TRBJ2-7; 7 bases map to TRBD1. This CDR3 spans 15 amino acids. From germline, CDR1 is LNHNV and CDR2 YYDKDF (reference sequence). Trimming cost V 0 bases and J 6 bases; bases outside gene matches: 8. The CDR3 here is CATSRDQGEGREQYF. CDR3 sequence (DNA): TGTGCCACCAGCAGAGATCAGGGGGAAGGACGCGAGCAGTACTTC.

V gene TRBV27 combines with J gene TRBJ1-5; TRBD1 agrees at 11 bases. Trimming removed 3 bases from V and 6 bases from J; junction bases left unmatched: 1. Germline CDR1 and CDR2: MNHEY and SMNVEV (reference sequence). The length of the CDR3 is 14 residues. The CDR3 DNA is TGTGCCAGCAGTTTGGGGACAGGGGGTCAGCCCCAGCATTTT. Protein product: CASSLGTGGQPQHF.

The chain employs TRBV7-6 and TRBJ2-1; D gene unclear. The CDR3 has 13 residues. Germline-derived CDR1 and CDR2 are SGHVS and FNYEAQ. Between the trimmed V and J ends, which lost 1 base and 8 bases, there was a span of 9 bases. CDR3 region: CASSLGRLDEQFF. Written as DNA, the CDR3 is TGTGCCAGCAGCTTAGGTCGGTTGGATGAGCAGTTCTTC.

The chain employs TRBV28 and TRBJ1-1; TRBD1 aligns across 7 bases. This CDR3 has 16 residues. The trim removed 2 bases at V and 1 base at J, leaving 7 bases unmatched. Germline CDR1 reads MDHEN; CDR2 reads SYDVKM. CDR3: CASSLGEGAWNTEAFF. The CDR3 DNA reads TGTGCCAGCAGTTTAGGAGAGGGGGCGTGGAACACTGAAGCTTTCTTT.

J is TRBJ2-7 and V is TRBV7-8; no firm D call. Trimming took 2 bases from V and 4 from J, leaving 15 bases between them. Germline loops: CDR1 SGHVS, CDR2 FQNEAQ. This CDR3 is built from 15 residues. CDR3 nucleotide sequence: TGTGCCAGCAGCTTAAGTCGAACAGCTTTATACGAGCAGTACTTC. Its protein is CASSLSRTALYEQYF.

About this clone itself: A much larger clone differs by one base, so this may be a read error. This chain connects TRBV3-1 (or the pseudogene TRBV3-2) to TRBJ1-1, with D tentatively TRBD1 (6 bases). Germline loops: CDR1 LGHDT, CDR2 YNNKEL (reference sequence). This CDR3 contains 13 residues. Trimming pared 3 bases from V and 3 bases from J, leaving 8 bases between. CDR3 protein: CASSQGADTEAFF. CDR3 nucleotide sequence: TGTGCCAGCAGCCAGGGGGCGGACACTGAAGCTTTCTTT.

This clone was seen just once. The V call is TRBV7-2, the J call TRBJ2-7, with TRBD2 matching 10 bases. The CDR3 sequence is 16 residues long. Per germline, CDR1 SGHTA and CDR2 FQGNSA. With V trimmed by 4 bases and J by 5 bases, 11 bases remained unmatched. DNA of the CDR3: TGTGCCAGCAGCTCGGGACTAGCGCCACCCCAAAACGAGCAGTACTTC. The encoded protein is CASSSGLAPPQNEQYF.

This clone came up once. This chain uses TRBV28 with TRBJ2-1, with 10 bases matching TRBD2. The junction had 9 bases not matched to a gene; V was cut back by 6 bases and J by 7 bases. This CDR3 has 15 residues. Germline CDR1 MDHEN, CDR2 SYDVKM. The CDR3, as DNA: TGTGCCAGCAGCCACCTAGCGGGAGTTCGGAATGAGCAGTTCTTC. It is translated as CASSHLAGVRNEQFF.

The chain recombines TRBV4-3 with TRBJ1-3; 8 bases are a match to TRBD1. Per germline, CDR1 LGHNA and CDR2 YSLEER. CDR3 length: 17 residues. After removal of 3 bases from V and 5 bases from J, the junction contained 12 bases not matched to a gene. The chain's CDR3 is CASSQGLGQALRNTIYF. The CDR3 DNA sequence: TGCGCCAGCAGCCAGGGTTTGGGACAGGCCCTCAGAAACACCATATATTTT.